The present entry profiles one T cell receptor (beta chain) with its context. Its cognate antigen is unknown. 13 Jbeta primers and 60 Vbeta primers were used for the PCR. Repertoires were generated with immunoSEQ multiplex PCR, while TCRdb's copy carries only in-frame clones and drops some. The sample lists some 110,000 clones, around 70% occurring once. The CDR3 totals 16 residues. Germline V gene data show CDR1 as SGDLS and CDR2 as YYNGEE. The J segment lost 9 bases and the V segment lost 4 bases, leaving 14 bases of the junction unmatched. These data are taken from a study of cytomegalovirus exposure and HLA in healthy donors. Study findings and constraints: With later analysis, a missense DCLRE1C variant became linked to TCR beta V- and J-gene trimming. Most of the CMV-associated TCR beta chains (in a later analysis) appeared to be HLA-restricted.

The chain recombines TRBV9 with TRBJ2-1, with 9 bases that match TRBD2. The sample comprised PBMCs. This TCR came from a man between 25 and 39 years old in good health and CMV-seronegative. The CDR3 coding sequence is TGTGCCAGCAGCCCGGCGCTAGCGGGACCTTTAGGTGAGCAGTTCTTC. Its protein product is CASSPALAGPLGEQFF.